Following are 20 T cell receptor beta chains from one sample sequenced in a study of blood T cell repertoires in COVID-19. Data came from immunoSEQ multiplex PCR; TCRdb stores just in-frame clones and leaves some out. The sample holds some 200,000 clones, around 86% seen once. The sample comprised peripheral blood. These receptors were obtained from a man aged 80 or over with acute or convalescent COVID-19.

The chain joins TRBV29-1 to TRBJ2-3, with D possibly being TRBD2 (7 bases). Deletions cut 1 base from V and 4 bases from J, with 15 bases between. The CDR3 has 15 residues. From germline, CDR1 is SQVTM and CDR2 ANQGSEA. The CDR3 is CSVEVGGGRSDTQYF. The CDR3 DNA sequence: TGCAGCGTTGAAGTAGGGGGAGGGCGCTCAGATACGCAGTATTTT.

The chain carries TRBV5-8 and TRBJ2-1, with 9 bases identical to TRBD2. CDR3 length: 17 amino acids. V was pared by 0 bases and J by 5 bases, with 9 bases of the junction left unmatched. From germline, CDR1 is SGHTS and CDR2 YDEGEE. CDR3 bases: TGTGCCAGCAGCTTGGCCCCTAGCGGGGTCTTTAACAATGAGCAGTTCTTC. This translates into CASSLAPSGVFNNEQFF.

The chain has TRBV5-3 and TRBJ2-7, with 13 bases aligning to TRBD2. TRBV5-3 is an open reading frame, and its role is uncertain. V trimming: 2 bases; J trimming: 1 base; junction bases outside the gene matches: 6. This CDR3 contains 17 residues. The CDR3 sequence: CARSFQLAGGPSYEQYF. The CDR3 nucleotides are TGTGCCAGAAGCTTCCAACTAGCGGGAGGGCCGTCCTACGAGCAGTACTTC.

The chain links TRBV7-8 to TRBJ1-2; 10 nucleotides align to TRBD1. Germline trimming cut 6 bases from V and 0 bases from J; bases unmatched to any gene: 7. The V gene's germline CDR1 is SGHVS and CDR2 FQNEAQ. The CDR3 has 16 residues. DNA of the CDR3: TGTGCCAGCAGTCCCCAGACAGGGGGCACTAACTATGGCTACACCTTC. Translation: CASSPQTGGTNYGYTF.

V and J are TRBV6-4 and TRBJ2-2; maybe TRBD1 (7 bases). From germline, CDR1 is MRHNA and CDR2 SNTAGT. The ends were cut back, 4 bases at V and 4 bases at J, with 10 bases in the middle. This CDR3 contains 14 residues. In DNA, the CDR3 is TGTGCCAGCAGTGTTCAGGGGGGCACCGGGGAGCTGTTTTTT. Translating gives CASSVQGGTGELFF.

The chain employs TRBV5-1 and TRBJ2-5; no definite D call. The V end was cut by 0 bases, the J end by 6 bases, with 12 bases between. The CDR3 has 14 amino acids. Germline CDR1 SGHRS, CDR2 YFSETQ. For the CDR3, the DNA is TGCGCCAGCAGCTTGGGAGATCTGCCCAAGACCCAGTACTTC. Translating gives CASSLGDLPKTQYF.

The V and J genes are TRBV11-3 and TRBJ1-1, with D perhaps TRBD1 (5 bases). Germline CDR1 and CDR2: SGHNT and YENEEA. The CDR3 consists of 14 residues. The V end lost 1 base, the J end lost 4 bases, and 10 bases lay between the germline ends. CDR3 nucleotides: TGTGCCAGCAGCTTAGGCAGGGTGAGCACTGAAGCTTTCTTT. Protein sequence: CASSLGRVSTEAFF.

A few counts support this clone. The CDR3 spells CASSLGTGADSPLHF. The CDR3 DNA reads as TGTGCCAGCAGCTTGGGGACAGGGGCAGATTCACCCCTCCACTTT. The rearrangement links TRBV7-6 to TRBJ1-6; the match to TRBD1 covers 10 bases. CDR3 length: 15 residues. V dropped 3 bases and J dropped 8; count of bases not matched to a gene: 4. Germline values: CDR1 SGHVS, CDR2 FNYEAQ.

V usage is TRBV5-1 and J usage is TRBJ2-1, with D possibly matching TRBD2 (5 bases). The CDR3 is made up of 16 amino acids. V was clipped by 0 bases and J by 3 bases, with 13 bases between them. The germline CDR1 and CDR2 sequences are SGHRS and YFSETQ. The CDR3 DNA is TGCGCCAGCAGCTTGGCTGGGAGTTCCTTCTACAATGAGCAGTTCTTC. This sequence encodes CASSLAGSSFYNEQFF.

This clone was seen only a few times. The V and J genes are TRBV18 and TRBJ1-4; TRBD1 matches 9 bases. With V trimmed by 2 bases and J by 8 bases, 6 bases remained unmatched. Per the germline V gene, CDR1 is KGHSH and CDR2 is LQKENI. The CDR3 spans 15 residues. CDR3 protein: CASSPSGQGGEKLFF. CDR3 DNA: TGTGCCAGCTCACCATCGGGACAGGGAGGGGAAAAACTGTTTTTT.

V usage is TRBV10-1 and J usage is TRBJ2-7; D call uncertain. V lost 6 bases, J lost 9 bases, and 15 bases lay in between. The CDR3 extends over 12 amino acids. Germline lookup yields CDR1 WNHNN and CDR2 SYGVQD (reference sequence). CDR3: CASSLPSGVQYF. CDR3 nucleotides: TGCGCCAGCAGCCTACCCTCCGGTGTGCAGTACTTC.

This rearrangement joins TRBV4-1 to TRBJ1-1; TRBD1 agrees at 7 bases. The CDR3 loop spans 14 amino acids. Germline V gene lookup returns CDR1 MGHRA and CDR2 YSYEKL. Germline trimming cut 1 base from V and 6 bases from J; bases unmatched to any gene: 5. CDR3 residues: CASSQGQGIAEAFF. The CDR3 nucleotides are TGCGCCAGCAGCCAAGGACAGGGAATCGCTGAAGCTTTCTTT.

This clone was detected once. The chain employs TRBV11-3 and TRBJ2-7; 16 positions match TRBD2. The junction had 8 bases not matched to a gene; V was cut back by 1 base and J by 2 bases. The CDR3 consists of 19 residues. Germline V gene sequence: CDR1 SGHNT, CDR2 YENEEA. DNA for the CDR3: TGTGCCAGCAGCTTAGCGGTGGGACTAGCGGGAGGGATTACCTACGAGCAGTACGTC. It codes for CASSLAVGLAGGITYEQYV.

The chain recombines TRBV29-1 with TRBJ2-7; possibly TRBD1 for D (5 bases). CDR1 is SQVTM, CDR2 ANQGSEA, per germline. The CDR3 runs 15 residues. In nucleotides, the CDR3 is TGCAGCCTTGACCTTGGGGCGGTGGTCTCCTACGAGCAGTACGTC. Translation gives CSLDLGAVVSYEQYV.

V usage is TRBV12-3 or TRBV12-4 and J usage is TRBJ1-2; D may be TRBD1 (5 bases). The V gene lost 1 base and the J gene lost 8 bases, with 11 bases spanning the gap. This CDR3 region has 13 residues. CDR3 region: CASSLGGDRGYTF. The CDR3 region has the DNA TGTGCCAGCAGTTTAGGGGGGGATCGCGGCTACACCTTC.

CDR3 residues: CASSVEMIAGSYNEQFF. CDR3 coding DNA: TGTGCCAGCAGCGTAGAAATGATAGCGGGATCCTACAATGAGCAGTTCTTC. The chain combines TRBV9 with TRBJ2-1; 8 bases agree with TRBD2. The V and J ends lost 0 bases and 1 base, in that order; junction bases with no gene match: 6. The CDR3 covers 17 residues. CDR1 and CDR2 (germline): SGDLS, YYNGEE.

The genes are TRBV7-9 and TRBJ2-3; D is unclear. Trimming left V 2 bases short and J 2 bases short, with 8 bases between. Germline CDR1 is SEHNR and CDR2 is FQNEAQ (reference sequence). This CDR3 comprises 14 residues. The CDR3 nucleotides are TGTGCCAGCAGCTTAAATGGGCCCACAGATACGCAGTATTTT. Residues: CASSLNGPTDTQYF. Supplemented by reference TRBV7-9 and TRBJ2-3, the full variable domain reads DTGVSQNPRHKITKRGQNVTFRCDPISEHNRLYWYRQTLGQGPEFLTYFQNEAQLEKSRLLSDRFSAERPKGSFSTLEIQRTEQGDSAMYLCASSLNGPTDTQYFGPGTRLTVL.

The CDR3 DNA follows: TGTGCCAGCAGCTCCTCGTTAGGTAGCGGGAGTCGGTTCTTC. As protein: CASSSSLGSGSRFF. The J gene is TRBJ2-1, the V gene TRBV7-3, with TRBD2 matching 9 bases. CDR1 and CDR2 from the germline V gene are SGHTA and FQGTGA. V shed 4 bases and J 15 bases; nucleotides not matched to a gene: 13. This CDR3 comprises 14 residues.

DNA of the CDR3: TGTGCCAGCAGCCCAGCGGGAGAGGCTGGGCAGTTCTTC. It codes for CASSPAGEAGQFF. The V call is TRBV3-1 (or the pseudogene TRBV3-2), the J call TRBJ2-1; 8 bases are a match to TRBD2. Germline lookup yields CDR1 LGHDT and CDR2 YNNKEL (reference sequence). Trimming removed 4 bases from V and 12 bases from J; junction bases left unmatched: 8. This CDR3 is 13 amino acids long.

The rearrangement links TRBV18 to TRBJ1-2, with TRBD1 matching 8 bases. Germline CDR1 and CDR2: KGHSH and LQKENI. This CDR3 spans 14 amino acids. Losses at the gene ends were 2 bases for V and 9 bases for J; bases not matched to a gene: 8. CDR3 sequence (DNA): TGTGCCAGCTCACCATCGACAGGGGTTTGGAGCTACACCTTC. This sequence encodes CASSPSTGVWSYTF.